This TCR beta chain appears in the sequencing data of a study of identifying expanded T cells in peripheral blood. TCRdb's copy holds only in-frame clones and misses some; the assay was immunoSEQ multiplex PCR. The sample carries approximately 140,000 clones, 86% recorded once. Collection occurred without any documented infections or immune events in donors. With regard to this clone: The target antigen is unknown.

Overall study results and limits: Across healthy donors, higher total template counts meant significantly greater roughly 2-week count variance. Technical replicates showed about 1.1 changed clones; two weeks 15 to 20; four weeks 19.

Sample: blood. This clonotype originated in a person between 18 and 70 years old in good health.

The CDR3 coding sequence is TGTGCCACCAGCATGACCGGGACAGATTGGAATCAGCCCCAGCATTTT. Its protein is CATSMTGTDWNQPQHF. The rearrangement uses TRBV15 and TRBJ1-5; 7 bases line up with TRBD1. The germline CDR1 and CDR2 sequences are LNHNV and YYDKDF (reference sequence). V shed 4 bases, J shed 4 bases, and the junction held 10 bases outside the gene matches. The CDR3 is 16 residues long. Drawing the rest from reference TRBV15 and TRBJ1-5, the complete variable domain is DAMVIQNPRYQVTQFGKPVTLSCSQTLNHNVMYWYQQKSSQAPKLLFHYYDKDFNNEADTPDNFQSRRPNTSFCFLDIRSPGLGDTAMYLCATSMTGTDWNQPQHFGDGTRLSIL.